What follows is one T cell receptor beta chain and its context. The antigen is not known. The repertoire was sequenced with immunoSEQ multiplex PCR; TCRdb's copy has only in-frame clones and lacks some. Of roughly 130,000 clones listed, about 91% were seen once; the top ten hold over 1.5%. These data belong to a study of T cell responses to AZD1222 COVID-19 vaccine. About the study: Second-dose schedules of about 4 or about 12 weeks were combined. Study results and limitations: Baseline seropositivity occurred in only a handful of AZD1222 recipients. The study found vaccine-associated CD4 TCRs spanning spike, dominant at 160-218 and 743-854. Most donors were white British, females outnumbered males, and clonal diversity was possibly underestimated.

CDR1 is KGHSH and CDR2 is LQKENI in the germline V gene. The CDR3 totals 15 residues. The germline V and J ends were trimmed by 0 bases and 2 bases, with 10 bases remaining between them. V gene TRBV18 combines with J gene TRBJ1-2; tentative D call: TRBD1 (5 bases). Sequencing was performed on peripheral blood, taken on day 0 of AZD1222 vaccination. The TCR was taken from an adult in good health. CDR3 sequence (DNA): TGTGCCAGCTCACCACCGGGGCAGGGAAACTATGGCTACACCTTC. Translating it yields CASSPPGQGNYGYTF.